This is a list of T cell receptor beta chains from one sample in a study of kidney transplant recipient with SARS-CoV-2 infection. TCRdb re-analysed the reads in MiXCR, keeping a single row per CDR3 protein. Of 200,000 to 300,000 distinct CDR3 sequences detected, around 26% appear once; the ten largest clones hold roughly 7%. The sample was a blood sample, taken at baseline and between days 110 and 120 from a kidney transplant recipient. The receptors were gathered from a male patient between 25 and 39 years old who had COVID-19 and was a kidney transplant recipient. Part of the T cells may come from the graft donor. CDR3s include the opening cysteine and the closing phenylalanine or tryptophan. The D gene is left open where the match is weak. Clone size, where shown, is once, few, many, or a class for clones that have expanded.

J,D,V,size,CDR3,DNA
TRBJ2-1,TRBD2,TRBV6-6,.,CAGSRALAGAYNEQFF,TGTGCCGGCAGTCGGGCTCTGGCGGGAGCCTACAATGAGCAGTTCTTC
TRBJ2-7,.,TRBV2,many,CASSDSPDYEQYF,TGTGCCAGCAGTGATTCACCCGACTACGAGCAGTACTTC
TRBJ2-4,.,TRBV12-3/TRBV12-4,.,CASRDDKAKNIQYF,TGTGCCAGCAGAGATGACAAAGCCAAAAACATTCAGTACTTC
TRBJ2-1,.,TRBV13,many,CASSLPGEAPNEQFF,TGTGCCAGCAGCCTCCCGGGGGAGGCTCCCAATGAGCAGTTCTTC
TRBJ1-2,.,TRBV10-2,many,CASSIACTSRKTYGYTF,TGCGCCAGCAGTATTGCATGCACTTCTAGAAAGACCTATGGCTACACCTTC
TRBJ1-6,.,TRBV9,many,CASSVRGGNSPLHF,TGTGCCAGCAGCGTAAGGGGGGGGAATTCACCCCTCCACTTT
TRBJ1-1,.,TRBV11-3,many,CASSSGPTGTEAFF,TGTGCCAGCAGCTCAGGGCCAACAGGCACTGAAGCTTTCTTT
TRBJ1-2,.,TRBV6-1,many,CASSELVECRKTYGYTF,TGTGCCAGCAGTGAGCTAGTGGAATGTAGAAAGACCTATGGCTACACCTTC
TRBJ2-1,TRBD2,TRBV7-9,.,CASSLAGAVHEQFF,TGTGCCAGCAGCCTAGCGGGAGCCGTCCATGAGCAGTTCTTC
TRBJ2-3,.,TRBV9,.,CASSVGVAASTNTQYF,TGTGCCAGCAGCGTAGGGGTAGCGGCTAGCACAAATACGCAGTATTTT
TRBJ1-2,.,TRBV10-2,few,CASSIRGTSRKTYGYTF,TGCGCCAGCAGTATACGTGGCACTTCTAGAAAGACCTATGGCTACACCTTC
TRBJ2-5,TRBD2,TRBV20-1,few,CSARDYGGRRGVGQETQYF,TGCAGTGCTAGAGATTACGGCGGGAGAAGAGGAGTCGGCCAAGAGACCCAGTACTTC
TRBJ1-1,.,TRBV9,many,CASSVGDRQIMNTEAFF,TGTGCCAGCAGCGTAGGGGACCGCCAGATAATGAACACTGAAGCTTTCTTT
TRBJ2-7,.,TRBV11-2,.,CASSLARGTYGQYF,TGTGCCAGCAGCTTAGCGCGAGGGACCTACGGGCAGTACTTC